Listed below are T cell receptor beta chains from one sample, sequenced in a study of T cells in localized non-small cell lung cancer. The table came from immunoSEQ multiplex PCR; TCRdb's copy has only in-frame clones and leaves some out. The sample comprises about 26,000 clones, 65% to 85% of which are singletons, and 8.5% to 10% rests with the top ten. Sequenced material: peripheral blood, taken before any cancer treatment. The receptors stem from a man aged 40 to 70 with stage III squamous cell lung carcinoma. The CDR3 runs from the conserved cysteine through the conserved F or W. Fields, in order: D gene, V gene, J gene, CDR3 length, clone size, CDR3 protein, CDR3 DNA. D genes are given only for firm matches. Clone size, where shown, is once, few, many, or a class for clones that have expanded.

.	TRBV28	TRBJ2-4	17	.	CASSFLSGAKIKNIQYF	TGTGCCAGCAGTTTTTTATCAGGGGCGAAAATCAAAAACATTCAGTACTTC
TRBD1	TRBV6-6	TRBJ1-1	15	once	CASSYSGQGATEAFF	TGTGCCAGCAGTTACTCGGGGCAGGGGGCAACTGAAGCTTTCTTT
.	TRBV5-6	TRBJ2-7	12	.	CASRGGSVEQYF	TGTGCCAGCCGGGGAGGATCGGTCGAGCAGTACTTC
.	TRBV7-3	TRBJ2-3	16	.	CASSLEGRRSTDTQYF	TGTGCCAGCAGCTTAGAGGGGAGGCGGAGCACAGATACGCAGTATTTT
.	TRBV28	TRBJ2-7	16	few	CASSLLGGFQAPGQYF	TGTGCCAGCAGTTTATTGGGGGGTTTCCAGGCGCCAGGGCAGTACTTC
.	TRBV11-2	TRBJ2-7	14	.	CASSPGWRDYEQYF	TGTGCCAGCAGCCCTGGATGGAGGGACTACGAGCAGTACTTC
.	TRBV7-7	TRBJ2-5	14	.	CASSRGTAKETQYF	TGTGCTAGCAGCCGCGGGACAGCTAAAGAGACCCAGTACTTC
.	TRBV7-9	TRBJ1-3	15	.	CASSPPYRAGNTIYF	TGTGCCAGCAGCCCTCCGTACAGGGCTGGAAACACCATATATTTT
TRBD2	TRBV6-5	TRBJ2-7	13	.	CASSSGRAYEQYF	TGTGCCAGCTCAAGCGGGAGAGCCTACGAGCAGTACTTC
.	TRBV27	TRBJ2-7	14	.	CASSGGAAGYEQYF	TGTGCCAGTAGTGGGGGGGCGGCTGGCTACGAGCAGTACTTC
.	TRBV5-5	TRBJ1-1	12	.	CASSLWNTEAFF	TGTGCCAGCAGCTTATGGAACACTGAAGCTTTCTTT
.	TRBV10-1	TRBJ1-4	13	.	CASSDRRNEKLFF	TGCGCCAGTTCGGACAGAAGAAATGAAAAACTGTTTTTT
.	TRBV6-1	TRBJ1-3	15	.	CASRKDLGSGNTIYF	TGTGCCAGCAGAAAGGACCTAGGCTCTGGAAACACCATATATTTT
.	TRBV18	TRBJ1-2	13	.	CASSPPGAYGYTF	TGTGCCAGCTCACCACCCGGGGCCTATGGCTACACCTTC
TRBD1	TRBV4-1	TRBJ2-1	15	.	CASSLTGTGSHEQFF	TGCGCCAGCAGCCTTACCGGGACAGGGAGCCATGAGCAGTTCTTC